This is a list of T cell receptor beta chains from one sample in a study of T-cell memory formation after mild COVID-19. TCRdb fed the 5' RACE reads into MiXCR, producing one record per CDR3 protein. The data hold 340,000 or so distinct CDR3 sequences, with 10% to 15% observed a single time. Material for sequencing was PBMCs or a T cell subset sorted from them (not recorded which). The receptors here all came from a man younger than 35 who had mild COVID-19 (a few samples of this study predate the infection). Cell type and time point are not known. CDR3s include the opening cysteine and the closing phenylalanine or tryptophan. The D gene is left open where the match is weak. Size values are once, few and many counts, or a class for expanded clones, and some rows have none.

TRBV11-2	-	TRBJ2-5	few	TGTGCCAGCAGCTTAGATCTCGCATCGCAGTACTTC	CASSLDLASQYF
TRBV6-5	-	TRBJ2-7	-	TGTGCCAGCAGTTACAACTTGGACTACGAGCAGTACTTC	CASSYNLDYEQYF
TRBV6-2/TRBV6-3	-	TRBJ1-5	-	TGTGCCAGCAGTTACGGGTATCGGCAGGGCAATCAGCCCCAGCATTTT	CASSYGYRQGNQPQHF
TRBV9	-	TRBJ2-5	-	TGTGCCAGCAGCGTAGCAACAGGAGTAAAAGAGACCCAGTACTTC	CASSVATGVKETQYF
TRBV18	-	TRBJ1-5	-	TGTGCCAGCTCTAACCAGGGTCGTCAGCCCCAGCATTTT	CASSNQGRQPQHF
TRBV7-9	TRBD1	TRBJ1-1	few	TGTGCCAGCAGCTTAGTGTGGGACAGGGTTTTCGGCACTGAAGCTTTCTTT	CASSLVWDRVFGTEAFF
TRBV2	TRBD1	TRBJ2-7	-	TGTGCCAGCAGATTCACAGGGGGCGAGCAGTACTTC	CASRFTGGEQYF
TRBV6-6	-	TRBJ1-1	-	TGTGCCAGCAGCCCCAGGGGTTCTATGAACACTGAAGCTTTCTTT	CASSPRGSMNTEAFF
TRBV5-1	TRBD2	TRBJ2-1	many	TGCGCCAGCAGCTTTCCCGGGACTAGCGGGGGGGCCACCTACAATGAGCAGTTCTTC	CASSFPGTSGGATYNEQFF
TRBV5-8	TRBD1	TRBJ1-5	few	TGTGCCAGCAGCCTTGGGACAGGAGCAAATCAGCCCCAGCATTTT	CASSLGTGANQPQHF
TRBV20-1	-	TRBJ2-1	few	TGCAGTGCTAGCGCCGGCCTCTACAATGAGCAGTTCTTC	CSASAGLYNEQFF
TRBV5-4	-	TRBJ2-7	many	TGTGCCAGCAGCCGAGGGGGGACCTCTTGGAGCGACGAGCAGTACTTC	CASSRGGTSWSDEQYF
TRBV12-3/TRBV12-4	TRBD2	TRBJ2-2	many	TGTGCCAGCAGTCGCGGGGGGCTTAACACCGGGGAGCTGTTTTTT	CASSRGGLNTGELFF
TRBV27	TRBD2	TRBJ2-3	many	TGTGCCAGCAGTACTCTCGCGGGGGGTCTCACAGATACGCAGTATTTT	CASSTLAGGLTDTQYF
TRBV19	-	TRBJ2-6	-	TGTGCCAGTAGTATAGATGGCATGACTGGGGCCAACGTCCTGACTTTC	CASSIDGMTGANVLTF
TRBV29-1	TRBD2	TRBJ2-7	many	TGCAGCGTTGAAGGGCGAACTAGCGGGGGGACCGAAGGGTACGAGCAGTACTTC	CSVEGRTSGGTEGYEQYF
TRBV5-1	-	TRBJ2-7	many	TGCGCCAGCGGTTTGTTGAGCTCCTACGAGCAGTACTTC	CASGLLSSYEQYF
TRBV7-2	TRBD2	TRBJ2-1	few	TGTGCCAGCAGCTCCCAGCGGGGGAGGAATGAGCAGTTCTTC	CASSSQRGRNEQFF
TRBV11-2	-	TRBJ2-4	few	TGTGCCAGCAGCTCGGGTTGGGTAAACATTCAGTACTTC	CASSSGWVNIQYF
TRBV7-2	-	TRBJ1-6	few	TGTGCCAGCAGCTTAGCGTCGGGAGGGGCGCCCCTCCACTTT	CASSLASGGAPLHF